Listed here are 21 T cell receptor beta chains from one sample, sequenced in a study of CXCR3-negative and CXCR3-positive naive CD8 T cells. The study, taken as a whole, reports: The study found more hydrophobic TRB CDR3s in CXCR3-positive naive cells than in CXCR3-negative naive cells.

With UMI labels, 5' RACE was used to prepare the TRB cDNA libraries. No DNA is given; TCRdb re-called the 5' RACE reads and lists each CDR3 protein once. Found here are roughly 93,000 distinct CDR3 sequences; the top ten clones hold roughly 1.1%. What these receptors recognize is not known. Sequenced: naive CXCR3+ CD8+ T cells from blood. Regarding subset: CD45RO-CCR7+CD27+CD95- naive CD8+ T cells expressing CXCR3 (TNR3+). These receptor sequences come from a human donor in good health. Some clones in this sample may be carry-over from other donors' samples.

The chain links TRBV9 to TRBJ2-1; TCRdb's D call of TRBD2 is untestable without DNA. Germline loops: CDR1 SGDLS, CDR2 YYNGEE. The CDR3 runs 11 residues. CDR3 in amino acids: CASGWEYEQFF. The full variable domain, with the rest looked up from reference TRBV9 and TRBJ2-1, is DSGVTQTPKHLITATGQRVTLRCSPRSGDLSVYWYQQSLDQGLQFLIQYYNGEERAKGNILERFSAQQFPDLHSELNLSSLELGDSALYFCASGWEYEQFFGPGTRLTVL.

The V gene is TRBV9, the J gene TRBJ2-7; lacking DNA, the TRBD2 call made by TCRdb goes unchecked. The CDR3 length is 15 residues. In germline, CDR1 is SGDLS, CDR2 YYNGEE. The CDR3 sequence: CASSPDNSGSYEQYF.

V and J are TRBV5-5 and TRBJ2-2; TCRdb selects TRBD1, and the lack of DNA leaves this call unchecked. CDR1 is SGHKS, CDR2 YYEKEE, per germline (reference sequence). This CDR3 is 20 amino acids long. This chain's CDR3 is CASSLDLPLWGAQNTGELFF.

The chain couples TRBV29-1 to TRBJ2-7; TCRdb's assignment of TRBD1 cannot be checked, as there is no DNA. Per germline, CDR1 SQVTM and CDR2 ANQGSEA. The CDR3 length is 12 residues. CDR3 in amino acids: CSVEEWGDEQYF.

This CDR3 reads CAITGGAYYNEQFF. The chain combines TRBV28 with TRBJ2-1. Germline-derived CDR1 and CDR2 are MDHEN and SYDVKM. The length of the CDR3 is 14 residues.

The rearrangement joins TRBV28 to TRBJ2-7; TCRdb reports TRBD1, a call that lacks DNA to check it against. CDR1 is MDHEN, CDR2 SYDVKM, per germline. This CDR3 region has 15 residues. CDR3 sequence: CATLFASGLSYEQYF.

CDR3 region: CASSQDGRGSNNEQFF. The chain links TRBV4-3 to TRBJ2-1; TCRdb names TRBD1, which stays unverified in the absence of DNA. In germline, CDR1 is LGHNA, CDR2 YSLEER. The CDR3 covers 16 residues.

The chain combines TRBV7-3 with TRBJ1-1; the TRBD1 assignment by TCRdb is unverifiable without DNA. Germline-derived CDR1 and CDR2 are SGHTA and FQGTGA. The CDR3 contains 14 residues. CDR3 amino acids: CASSITGGNTEAFF.

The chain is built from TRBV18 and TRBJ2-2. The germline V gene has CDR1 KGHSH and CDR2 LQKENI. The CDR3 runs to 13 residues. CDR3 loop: CASSPKVPGELFF. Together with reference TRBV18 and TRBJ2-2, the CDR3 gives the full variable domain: NAGVMQNPRHLVRRRGQEARLRCSPMKGHSHVYWYRQLPEEGLKFMVYLQKENIIDESGMPKERFSAEFPKEGPSILRIQQVVRGDSAAYFCASSPKVPGELFFGEGSRLTVL.

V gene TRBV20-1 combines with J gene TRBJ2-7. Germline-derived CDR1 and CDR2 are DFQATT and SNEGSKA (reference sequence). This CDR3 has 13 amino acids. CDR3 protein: CSASPLGRYEQYF.

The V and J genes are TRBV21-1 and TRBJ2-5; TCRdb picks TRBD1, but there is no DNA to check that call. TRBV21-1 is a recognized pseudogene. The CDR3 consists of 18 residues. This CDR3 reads CASSKKGRFGRGMETQYF.

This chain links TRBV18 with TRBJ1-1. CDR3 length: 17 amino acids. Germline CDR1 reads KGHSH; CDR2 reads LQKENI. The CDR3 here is CASYHQRSMTQNTEAFF.

This chain's CDR3 is CASRDASDTQYF. This chain uses TRBV2 with TRBJ2-3. The CDR3 is 12 amino acids. Germline-derived CDR1 and CDR2 are SNHLY and FYNNEI.

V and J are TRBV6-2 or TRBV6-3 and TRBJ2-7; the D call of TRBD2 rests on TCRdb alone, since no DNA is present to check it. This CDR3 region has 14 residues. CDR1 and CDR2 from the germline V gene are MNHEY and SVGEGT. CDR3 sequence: CASSYSLAGPEQYF.

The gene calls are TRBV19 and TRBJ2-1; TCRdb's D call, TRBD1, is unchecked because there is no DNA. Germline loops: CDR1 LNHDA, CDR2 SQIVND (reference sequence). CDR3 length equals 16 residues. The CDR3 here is CASTPPGGASYNEQFF.

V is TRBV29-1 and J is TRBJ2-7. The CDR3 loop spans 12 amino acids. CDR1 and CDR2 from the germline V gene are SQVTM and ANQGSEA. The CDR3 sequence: CSVEVRPYEQYF.

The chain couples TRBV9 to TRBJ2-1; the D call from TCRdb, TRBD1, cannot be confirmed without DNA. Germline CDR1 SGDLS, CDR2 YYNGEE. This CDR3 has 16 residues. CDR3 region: CASSETGISDYNEQFF.

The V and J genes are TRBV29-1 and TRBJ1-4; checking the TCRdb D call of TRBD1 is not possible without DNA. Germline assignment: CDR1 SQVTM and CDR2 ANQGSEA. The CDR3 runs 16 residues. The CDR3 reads CSVEVPGQGNFEKLFF.

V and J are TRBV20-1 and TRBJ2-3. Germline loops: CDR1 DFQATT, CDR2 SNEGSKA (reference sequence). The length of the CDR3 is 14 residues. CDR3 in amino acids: CSASILARTDTQYF.

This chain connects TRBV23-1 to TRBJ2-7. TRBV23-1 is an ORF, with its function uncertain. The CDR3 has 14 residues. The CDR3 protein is CASSQAVHSYEQYF.

CDR3 in amino acids: CSAREWGFGRSGYEQYF. J is TRBJ2-7 and V is TRBV20-1; TCRdb names TRBD1, which stays unverified in the absence of DNA. The CDR3 length is 17 residues. CDR1 is DFQATT and CDR2 is SNEGSKA in the germline V gene (reference sequence).